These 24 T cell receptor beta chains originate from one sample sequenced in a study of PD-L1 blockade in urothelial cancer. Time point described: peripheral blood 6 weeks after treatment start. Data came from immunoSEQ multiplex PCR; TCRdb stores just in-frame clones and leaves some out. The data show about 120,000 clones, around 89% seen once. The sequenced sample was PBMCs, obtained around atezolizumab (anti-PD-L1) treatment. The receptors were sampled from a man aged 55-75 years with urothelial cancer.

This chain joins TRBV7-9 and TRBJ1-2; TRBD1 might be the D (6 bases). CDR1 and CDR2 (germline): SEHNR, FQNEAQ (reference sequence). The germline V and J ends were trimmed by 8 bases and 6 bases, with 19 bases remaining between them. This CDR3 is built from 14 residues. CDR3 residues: CASWATTGGNGYTF. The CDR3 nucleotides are TGTGCCAGCTGGGCGACGACAGGTGGAAATGGCTACACCTTC.

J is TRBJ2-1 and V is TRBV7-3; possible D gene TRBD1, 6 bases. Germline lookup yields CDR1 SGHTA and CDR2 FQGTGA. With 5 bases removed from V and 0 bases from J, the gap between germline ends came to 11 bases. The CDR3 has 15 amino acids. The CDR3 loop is CASSPGHSSYNEQFF. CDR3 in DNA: TGTGCCAGCAGCCCGGGACATAGCTCCTACAATGAGCAGTTCTTC.

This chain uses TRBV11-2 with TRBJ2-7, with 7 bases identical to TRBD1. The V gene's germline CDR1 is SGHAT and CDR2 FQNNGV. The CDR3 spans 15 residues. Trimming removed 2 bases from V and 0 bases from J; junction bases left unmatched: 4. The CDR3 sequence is CASSLPGQSSYEQYF. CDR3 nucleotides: TGTGCCAGCAGCTTACCGGGACAGAGCTCCTACGAGCAGTACTTC. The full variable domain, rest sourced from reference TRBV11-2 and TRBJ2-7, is EAGVAQSPRYKIIEKRQSVAFWCNPISGHATLYWYQQILGQGPKLLIQFQNNGVVDDSQLPKDRFSAERLKGVDSTLKIQPAKLEDSAVYLCASSLPGQSSYEQYFGPGTRLTVT.

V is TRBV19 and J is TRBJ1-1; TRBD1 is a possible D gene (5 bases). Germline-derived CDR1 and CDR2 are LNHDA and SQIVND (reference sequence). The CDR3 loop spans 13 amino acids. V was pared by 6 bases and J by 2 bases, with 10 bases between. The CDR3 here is CASSQDRNTEAFF. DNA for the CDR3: TGTGCCAGTAGCCAAGACAGAAACACTGAAGCTTTCTTT.

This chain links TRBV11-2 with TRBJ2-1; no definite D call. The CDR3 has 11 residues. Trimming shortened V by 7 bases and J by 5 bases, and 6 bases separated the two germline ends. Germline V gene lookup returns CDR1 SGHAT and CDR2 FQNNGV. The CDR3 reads CASTFHNEQFF. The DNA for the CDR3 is TGTGCCAGCACTTTTCACAATGAGCAGTTCTTC.

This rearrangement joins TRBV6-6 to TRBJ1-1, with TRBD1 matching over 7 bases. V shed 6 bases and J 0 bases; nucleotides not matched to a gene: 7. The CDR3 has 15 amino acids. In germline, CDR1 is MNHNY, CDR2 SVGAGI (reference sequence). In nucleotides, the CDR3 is TGTGCCAGCAGAAGCACGGGACAGTTGAACACTGAAGCTTTCTTT. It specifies CASRSTGQLNTEAFF.

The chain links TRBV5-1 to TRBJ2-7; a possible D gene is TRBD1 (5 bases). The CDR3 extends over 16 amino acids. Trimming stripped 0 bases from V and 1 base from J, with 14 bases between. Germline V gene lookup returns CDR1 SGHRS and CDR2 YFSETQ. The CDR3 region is CASSLVVLTESYEQYF. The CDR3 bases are TGCGCCAGCAGCTTGGTGGTGTTGACAGAATCCTACGAGCAGTACTTC.

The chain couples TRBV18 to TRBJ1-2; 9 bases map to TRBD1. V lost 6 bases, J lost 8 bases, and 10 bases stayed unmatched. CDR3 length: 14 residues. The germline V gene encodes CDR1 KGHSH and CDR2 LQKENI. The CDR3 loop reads CASSERGQGIGYTF. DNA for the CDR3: TGTGCCAGCTCCGAAAGGGGACAGGGTATCGGCTACACCTTC.

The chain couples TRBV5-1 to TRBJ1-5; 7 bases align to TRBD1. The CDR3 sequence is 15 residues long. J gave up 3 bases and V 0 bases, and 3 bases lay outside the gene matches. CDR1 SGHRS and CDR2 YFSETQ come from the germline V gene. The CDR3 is CASSLDQGDNQPQHF. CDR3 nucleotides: TGCGCCAGCAGCTTGGACCAGGGGGACAATCAGCCCCAGCATTTT.

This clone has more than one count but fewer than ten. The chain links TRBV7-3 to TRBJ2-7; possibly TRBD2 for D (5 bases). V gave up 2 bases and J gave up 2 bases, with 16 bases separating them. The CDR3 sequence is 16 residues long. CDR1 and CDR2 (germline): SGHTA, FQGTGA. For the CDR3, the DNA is TGTGCCAGCAGCTTAGATGGTCTAGCTGGAACCTACGAGCAGTACTTC. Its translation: CASSLDGLAGTYEQYF.

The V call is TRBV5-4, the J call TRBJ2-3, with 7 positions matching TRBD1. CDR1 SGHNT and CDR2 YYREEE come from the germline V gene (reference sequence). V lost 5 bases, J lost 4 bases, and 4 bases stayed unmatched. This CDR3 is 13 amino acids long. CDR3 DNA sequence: TGTGCCAGCAGAGATGACAGGGCAGATACGCAGTATTTT. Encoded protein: CASRDDRADTQYF.

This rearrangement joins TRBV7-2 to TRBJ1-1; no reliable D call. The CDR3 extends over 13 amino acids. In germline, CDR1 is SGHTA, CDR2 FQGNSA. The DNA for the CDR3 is TGTGCGACACGAGGGTACTTGAACACTGAAGCTTTCTTT. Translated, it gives CATRGYLNTEAFF.

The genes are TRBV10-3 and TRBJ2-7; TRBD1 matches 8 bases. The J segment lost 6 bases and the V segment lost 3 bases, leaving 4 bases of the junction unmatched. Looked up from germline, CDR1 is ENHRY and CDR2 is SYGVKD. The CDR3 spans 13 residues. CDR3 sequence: CAISDSTGGEQYF. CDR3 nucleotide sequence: TGTGCCATCAGTGATAGCACAGGGGGCGAGCAGTACTTC.

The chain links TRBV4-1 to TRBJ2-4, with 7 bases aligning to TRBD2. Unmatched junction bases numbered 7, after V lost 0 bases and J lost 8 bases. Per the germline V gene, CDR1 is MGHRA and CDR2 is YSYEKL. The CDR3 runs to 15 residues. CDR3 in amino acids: CASSQDFGGRDIQYF. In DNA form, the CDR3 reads TGCGCCAGCAGCCAAGATTTTGGGGGGAGGGACATTCAGTACTTC.

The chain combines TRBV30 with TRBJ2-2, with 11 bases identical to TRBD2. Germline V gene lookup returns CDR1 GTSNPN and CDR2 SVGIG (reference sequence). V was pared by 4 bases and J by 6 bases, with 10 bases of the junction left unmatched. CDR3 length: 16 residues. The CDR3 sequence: CAWILAGGRSAGELFF. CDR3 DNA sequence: TGTGCCTGGATCTTAGCGGGAGGGCGATCCGCCGGGGAGCTGTTTTTT.

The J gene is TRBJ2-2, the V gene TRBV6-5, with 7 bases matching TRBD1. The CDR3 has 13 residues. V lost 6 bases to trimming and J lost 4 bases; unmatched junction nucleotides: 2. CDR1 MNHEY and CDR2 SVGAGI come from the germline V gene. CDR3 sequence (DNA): TGTGCCAGCAGGACAGGGCTCACCGGGGAGCTGTTTTTT. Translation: CASRTGLTGELFF.

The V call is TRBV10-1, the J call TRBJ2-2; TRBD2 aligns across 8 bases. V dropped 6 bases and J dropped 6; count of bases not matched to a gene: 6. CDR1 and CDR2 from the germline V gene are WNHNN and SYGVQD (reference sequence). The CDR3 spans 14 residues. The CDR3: CASSYSGSPGELFF. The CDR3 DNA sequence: TGCGCCAGCAGCTACAGCGGGAGCCCCGGGGAGCTGTTTTTT.

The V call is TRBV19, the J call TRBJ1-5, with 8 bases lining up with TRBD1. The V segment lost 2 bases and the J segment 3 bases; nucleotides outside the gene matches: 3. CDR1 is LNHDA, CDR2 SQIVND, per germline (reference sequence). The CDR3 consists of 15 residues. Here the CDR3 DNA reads TGTGCCAGTAGTATACAGGGGGCGAACAATCAGCCCCAGCATTTT. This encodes CASSIQGANNQPQHF.

The CDR3 DNA reads TGTGCCAGCAGCTTAGCGCAAGGGGATGGCTACACCTTC. Translating it yields CASSLAQGDGYTF. V usage is TRBV7-6 and J usage is TRBJ1-2, with D maybe TRBD1 (5 bases). With 0 bases removed from V and 6 bases from J, the gap between germline ends came to 8 bases. This CDR3 is 13 amino acids long. Germline loops: CDR1 SGHVS, CDR2 FNYEAQ.

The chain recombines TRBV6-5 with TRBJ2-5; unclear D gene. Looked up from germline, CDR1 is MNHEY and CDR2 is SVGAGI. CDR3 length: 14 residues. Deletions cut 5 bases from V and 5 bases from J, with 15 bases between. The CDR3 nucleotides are TGTGCCAGCAGTAGACAAGAACTGGCGGAGACCCAGTACTTC. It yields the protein CASSRQELAETQYF.

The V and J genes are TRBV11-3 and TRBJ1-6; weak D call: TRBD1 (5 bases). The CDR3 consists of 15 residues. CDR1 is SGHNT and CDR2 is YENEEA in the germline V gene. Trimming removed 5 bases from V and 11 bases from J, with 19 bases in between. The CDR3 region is CASSPRQLGGAPLHF. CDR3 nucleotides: TGTGCCAGCAGCCCCCGACAGCTGGGAGGGGCACCCCTCCACTTT. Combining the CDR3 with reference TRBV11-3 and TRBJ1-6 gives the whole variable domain EAGVVQSPRYKIIEKKQPVAFWCNPISGHNTLYWYLQNLGQGPELLIRYENEEAVDDSQLPKDRFSAERLKGVDSTLKIQPAELGDSAVYLCASSPRQLGGAPLHFGNGTRLTVT.

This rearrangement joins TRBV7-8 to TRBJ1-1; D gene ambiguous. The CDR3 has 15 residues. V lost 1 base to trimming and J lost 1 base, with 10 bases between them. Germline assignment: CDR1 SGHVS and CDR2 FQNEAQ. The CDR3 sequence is CASSLGSGRNTEAFF. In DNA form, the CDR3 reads TGTGCCAGCAGCTTAGGGTCGGGTAGGAACACTGAAGCTTTCTTT. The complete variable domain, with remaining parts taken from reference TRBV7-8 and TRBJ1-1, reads GAGVSQSPRYKVAKRGQDVALRCDPISGHVSLFWYQQALGQGPEFLTYFQNEAQLDKSGLPSDRFFAERPEGSVSTLKIQRTQQEDSAVYLCASSLGSGRNTEAFFGQGTRLTVV.

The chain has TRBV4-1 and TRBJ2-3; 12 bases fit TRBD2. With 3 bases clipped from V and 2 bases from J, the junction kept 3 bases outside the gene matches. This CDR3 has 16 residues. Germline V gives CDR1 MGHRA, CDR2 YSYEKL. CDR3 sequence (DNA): TGCGCCAGCAGCCACCCTAGCGGGAGGGCCACAGATACGCAGTATTTT. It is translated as CASSHPSGRATDTQYF.

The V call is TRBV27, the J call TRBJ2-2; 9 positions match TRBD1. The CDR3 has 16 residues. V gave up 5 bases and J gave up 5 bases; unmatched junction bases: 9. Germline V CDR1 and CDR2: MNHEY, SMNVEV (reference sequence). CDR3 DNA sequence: TGTGCCAGCAGTCTCGAGAGGGACAGGGCTACCGGGGAGCTGTTTTTT. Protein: CASSLERDRATGELFF.